The text below deals with one T cell receptor beta chain. TCRdb ran MiXCR on the RT-PCR reads and lists one entry per CDR3 protein. Of about 960,000 distinct CDR3 sequences listed, 15% to 20% were seen once; the top ten hold approximately 5.9%. This record belongs to a study of patients and donors after allogeneic stem cell transplantation. Germline CDR1 is LGHDT and CDR2 is YNNKEL (reference sequence). V lost 0 bases to trimming and J lost 4 bases, with 9 bases between them. The CDR3 spans 14 residues. This receptor was taken from a human donor who was either an allogeneic HSCT recipient or a stem cell or donor lymphocyte infusion donor (not recorded which). It is not recorded whose cells these are; they may come from a transplant donor. The V call is TRBV3-1, the J call TRBJ1-2; D is undetermined. The sequencing input was blood, either unsorted or a sorted T cell fraction (not recorded which). The CDR3 protein is CASSQETSIYGYTF. Written as DNA, the CDR3 is TGTGCCAGCAGCCAAGAAACCAGCATCTATGGCTACACCTTC.